Given below is one T cell receptor beta chain in context. As yet, its antigen is unknown. Cells sorted by CD45RO/CCR7/CD25/CD127/CD95/CD27 comprised CD4+ naive, central memory, regulatory and stem cell-like memory cells. The CDR3 has 13 residues. Trimming took off 0 bases at V and 10 bases at J, with 13 bases between the two ends. Germline CDR1 MNHEY, CDR2 SVGAGI. This specimen comes from a study of beta chain features in type 1 diabetes. The overall study: The patients were much like the healthy donors in age, gender and cell yields.

Overall study findings and caveats: Because the template was cDNA, high-expressing cells might be over-represented. In every one of the four CD4+ subsets, TCRB CDR3s were moderately but significantly shorter in Type 1 diabetes patients.

Since all of the isolated RNA was reverse transcribed, expressed TCRB transcripts were what got sequenced. TCRdb's table, derived via immunoSEQ multiplex PCR, lists solely in-frame clones and lacks some. The data show more than 150,000 clones, with less than 15% seen just once and roughly 0.56% held by the top ten. The receptor was isolated from a woman under 30 in good health. The rearrangement joins TRBV6-5 to TRBJ2-7, with a possible D match to TRBD1 (6 bases). Sequencing was done on a sample of central memory CD4+ T cells from blood. Written as DNA, the CDR3 is TGTGCCAGCAGTTACTCGGGCGAGGACAGACAGTACTTC. As protein: CASSYSGEDRQYF.